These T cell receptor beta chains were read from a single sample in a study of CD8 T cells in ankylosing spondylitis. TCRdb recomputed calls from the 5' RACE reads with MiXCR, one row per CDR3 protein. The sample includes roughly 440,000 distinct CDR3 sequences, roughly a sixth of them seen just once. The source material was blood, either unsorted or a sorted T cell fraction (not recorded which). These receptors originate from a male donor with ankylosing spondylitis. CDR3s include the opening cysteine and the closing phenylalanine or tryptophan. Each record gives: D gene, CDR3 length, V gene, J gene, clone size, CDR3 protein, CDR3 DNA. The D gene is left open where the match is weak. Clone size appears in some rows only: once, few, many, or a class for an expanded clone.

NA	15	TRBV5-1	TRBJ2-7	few	CASSDEGRGHYEQYF	TGCGCCAGCAGCGATGAGGGCAGGGGACACTACGAGCAGTACTTC
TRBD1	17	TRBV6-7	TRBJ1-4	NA	CASSGPGTGLPNEKLFF	TGTGCCAGCAGCGGTCCCGGGACAGGATTACCTAATGAAAAACTGTTTTTT
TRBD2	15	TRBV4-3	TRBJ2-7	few	CASSQDSGSVYEQYF	TGCGCCAGCAGCCAAGATAGCGGGAGTGTGTACGAGCAGTACTTC
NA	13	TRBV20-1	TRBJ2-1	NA	CSASDQSYNEQFF	TGCAGTGCTAGCGATCAATCCTACAATGAGCAGTTCTTC
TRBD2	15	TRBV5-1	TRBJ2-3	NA	CASSSAGGYTDTQYF	TGCGCCAGCAGCTCCGCGGGAGGGTATACAGATACGCAGTATTTT
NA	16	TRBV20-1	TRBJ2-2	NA	CSARRPGPANTGELFF	TGCAGTGCTAGAAGACCGGGACCGGCGAACACCGGGGAGCTGTTTTTT
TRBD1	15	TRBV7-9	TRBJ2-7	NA	CASAPSKGTAFEQYF	TGTGCCAGCGCCCCCTCGAAGGGGACAGCATTCGAGCAGTACTTC
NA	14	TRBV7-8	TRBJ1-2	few	CASSLTFGTYGYTF	TGTGCCAGCAGCTTAACGTTTGGGACCTATGGCTACACCTTC
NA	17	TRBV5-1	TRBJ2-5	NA	CASSRSLSTASQETQYF	TGCGCCAGCAGCCGCTCGCTCTCGACAGCCTCCCAAGAGACCCAGTACTTC
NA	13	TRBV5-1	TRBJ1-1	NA	CASSFGVGTEAFF	TGCGCCAGCAGCTTCGGGGTGGGCACTGAAGCTTTCTTT
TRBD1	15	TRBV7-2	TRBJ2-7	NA	CASSRQGIISYEQYF	TGTGCCAGCAGCCGACAGGGGATAATTTCCTACGAGCAGTACTTC
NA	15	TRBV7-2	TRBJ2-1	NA	CASSLNYRDYNEQFF	TGTGCCAGCAGCTTGAACTACCGGGACTACAATGAGCAGTTCTTC
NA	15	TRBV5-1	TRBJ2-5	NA	CASSLSSPSQETQYF	TGCGCCAGCAGCTTGAGCAGCCCCTCCCAAGAGACCCAGTACTTC
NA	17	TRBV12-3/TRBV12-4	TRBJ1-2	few	CASTLSWGPGSNYGYTF	TGTGCCAGCACCCTATCTTGGGGTCCGGGATCCAACTATGGCTACACCTTC
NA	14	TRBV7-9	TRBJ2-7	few	CASSLVPESYEQYF	TGTGCCAGCAGCTTAGTCCCGGAATCCTACGAGCAGTACTTC
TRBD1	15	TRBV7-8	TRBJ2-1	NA	CASSLAGQGRNEQFF	TGTGCCAGCAGCTTAGCGGGACAGGGGCGAAATGAGCAGTTCTTC
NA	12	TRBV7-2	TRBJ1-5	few	CASSFEGLTQHF	TGTGCCAGCAGCTTCGAGGGGCTGACCCAGCATTTT
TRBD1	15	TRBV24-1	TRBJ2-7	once	CATSDAGTGIEEQYF	TGTGCCACCAGTGACGCCGGGACAGGGATTGAAGAGCAGTACTTC
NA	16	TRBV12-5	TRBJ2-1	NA	CASARGAGGADNEQFF	TGTGCTAGTGCCCGGGGGGCAGGGGGCGCCGACAATGAGCAGTTCTTC
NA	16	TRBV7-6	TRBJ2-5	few	CASSLVYRSRKETQYF	TGTGCCAGCAGCTTAGTGTATAGGAGCAGAAAAGAGACCCAGTACTTC
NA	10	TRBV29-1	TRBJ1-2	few	CSVDFYGYTF	TGCAGCGTTGACTTCTATGGCTACACCTTC
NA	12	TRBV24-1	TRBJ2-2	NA	CATRQGTGELFF	TGTGCCACCCGGCAGGGCACCGGGGAGCTGTTTTTT
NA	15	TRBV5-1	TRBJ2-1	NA	CASSSTEVSYNEQFF	TGCGCCAGCAGCTCGACAGAAGTCTCCTACAATGAGCAGTTCTTC
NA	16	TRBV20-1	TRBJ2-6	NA	CSAATGLSGGANVLTF	TGCAGTGCTGCAACCGGGCTCAGCGGTGGGGCCAACGTCCTGACTTTC
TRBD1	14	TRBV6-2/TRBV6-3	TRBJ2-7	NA	CASSYWDSSYEQYF	TGTGCCAGCAGTTATTGGGACAGTTCCTACGAGCAGTACTTC
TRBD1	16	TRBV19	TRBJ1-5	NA	CASSPLTGEGNQPQHF	TGTGCCAGTAGTCCCTTGACAGGGGAAGGAAATCAGCCCCAGCATTTT
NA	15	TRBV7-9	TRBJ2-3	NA	CASSLVRQYTDTQYF	TGTGCCAGCAGCTTAGTTCGACAGTACACAGATACGCAGTATTTT
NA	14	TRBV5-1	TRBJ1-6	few	CASSSGVLGSPLHF	TGCGCCAGCAGCTCAGGGGTGTTGGGTTCACCCCTCCACTTT
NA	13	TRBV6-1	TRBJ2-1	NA	CASRNTGTVEQFF	TGTGCCAGCAGGAATACAGGGACGGTTGAGCAGTTCTTC
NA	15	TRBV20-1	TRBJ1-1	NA	CSASAGVIGSSEAFF	TGCAGTGCTAGTGCAGGGGTGATTGGGAGCTCTGAAGCTTTCTTT
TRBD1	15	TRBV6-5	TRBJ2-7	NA	CASSYSSGGSPGLYF	TGTGCCAGCAGTTACTCTTCAGGGGGCTCCCCAGGCCTCTACTTC
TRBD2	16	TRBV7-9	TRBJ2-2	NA	CASSSPKLAGTGELFF	TGTGCCAGCAGCTCACCTAAACTAGCGGGGACCGGGGAGCTGTTTTTT
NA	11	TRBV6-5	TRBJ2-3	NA	CASGRQDTQYF	TGTGCCTCTGGCCGGCAAGATACGCAGTATTTT
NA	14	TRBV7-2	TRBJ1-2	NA	CASSLYFIDYGYTF	TGTGCCAGCAGCTTATACTTTATTGACTATGGCTACACCTTC
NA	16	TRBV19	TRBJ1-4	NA	CASSIEPTPAGEKLFF	TGTGCCAGTAGTATAGAACCAACACCGGCGGGTGAAAAACTGTTTTTT
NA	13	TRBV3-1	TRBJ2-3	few	CASSQRRRDTQYF	TGTGCCAGCAGCCAAAGACGGAGGGATACGCAGTATTTT
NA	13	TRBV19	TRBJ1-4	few	CASTTDRNEKLFF	TGTGCCAGCACGACGGATCGAAATGAAAAACTGTTTTTT
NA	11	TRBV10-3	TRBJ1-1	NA	CAISQTTEAFF	TGTGCCATCAGCCAGACGACTGAAGCTTTCTTT
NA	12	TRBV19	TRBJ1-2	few	CASSIRGPGATF	TGTGCCAGTAGTATCCGAGGACCCGGAGCGACCTTC
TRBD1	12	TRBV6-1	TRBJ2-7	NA	CASSGTGRKQYF	TGTGCCAGCAGTGGGACAGGGAGGAAGCAGTACTTC
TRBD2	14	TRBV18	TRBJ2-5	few	CASSPMGGPETQYF	TGTGCCAGCTCACCAATGGGAGGGCCAGAGACCCAGTACTTC
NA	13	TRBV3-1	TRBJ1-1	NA	CASSQHDTYEAFF	TGTGCCAGCAGCCAACACGACACCTATGAAGCTTTCTTT
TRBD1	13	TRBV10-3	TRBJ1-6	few	CAITRDSSSPLHF	TGTGCCATCACTCGGGACAGTTCCTCACCCCTCCACTTT
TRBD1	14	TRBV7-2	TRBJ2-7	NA	CASSLHRGPYEQYF	TGTGCCAGCAGCTTACACAGGGGACCCTACGAGCAGTACTTC
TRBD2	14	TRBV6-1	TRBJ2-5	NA	CASSTPAGEETQYF	TGTGCCAGCAGTACCCCAGCGGGGGAAGAGACCCAGTACTTC
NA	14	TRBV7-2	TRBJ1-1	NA	CASSLEAGDTEAFF	TGTGCCAGCAGCTTAGAAGCGGGAGACACTGAAGCTTTCTTT
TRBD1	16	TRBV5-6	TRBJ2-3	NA	CASSPDRGLGTDTQYF	TGTGCCAGCAGTCCAGACAGGGGGCTGGGCACAGATACGCAGTATTTT
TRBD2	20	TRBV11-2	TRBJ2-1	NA	CASSLGLGLASGRRINEQFF	TGTGCCAGCAGCTTAGGTCTCGGATTAGCTAGCGGGAGGAGGATCAATGAGCAGTTCTTC
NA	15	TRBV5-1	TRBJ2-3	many	CASSLGGGNTDTQYF	TGCGCCAGCAGCTTGGGGGGGGGCAACACAGATACGCAGTATTTT
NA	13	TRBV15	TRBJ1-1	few	CATSRDTNTEAFF	TGTGCCACCAGCAGAGACACGAACACTGAAGCTTTCTTT
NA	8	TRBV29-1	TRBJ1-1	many	CSVSDAFF	TGCAGCGTGAGCGACGCTTTCTTT
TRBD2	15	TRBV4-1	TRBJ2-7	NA	CASSQGGEGLYEQYF	TGCGCCAGCAGCCAAGGCGGGGAGGGCCTCTACGAGCAGTACTTC
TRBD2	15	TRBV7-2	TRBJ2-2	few	CASSEGTSNTGELFF	TGTGCCAGCAGCGAAGGGACTAGCAACACCGGGGAGCTGTTTTTT
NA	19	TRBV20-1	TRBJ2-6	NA	CSASRPNPTGNSGANVLTF	TGCAGTGCTTCCAGACCGAACCCAACAGGGAACTCTGGGGCCAACGTCCTGACTTTC
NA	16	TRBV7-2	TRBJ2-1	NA	CASSQWLLLTYNEQFF	TGTGCCAGCAGCCAATGGCTACTTTTAACCTACAATGAGCAGTTCTTC
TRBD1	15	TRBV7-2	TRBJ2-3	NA	CASSPRDRNTDTQYF	TGTGCCAGCAGCCCCCGGGACAGAAACACAGATACGCAGTATTTT
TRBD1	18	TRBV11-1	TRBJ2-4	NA	CASSFGTGGAGVKNIQYF	TGTGCCAGCAGCTTTGGGACAGGGGGCGCTGGAGTCAAAAACATTCAGTACTTC
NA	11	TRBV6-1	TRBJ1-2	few	CASTRVDGYTF	TGTGCCAGCACCAGGGTCGATGGCTACACCTTC
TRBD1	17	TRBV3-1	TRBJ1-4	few	CASSYLGRGHLNEKLFF	TGTGCCAGCAGCTACCTGGGGAGGGGGCACCTTAATGAAAAACTGTTTTTT
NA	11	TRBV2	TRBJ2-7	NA	CASRESTGQYF	TGTGCCAGCAGGGAAAGCACGGGGCAGTACTTC